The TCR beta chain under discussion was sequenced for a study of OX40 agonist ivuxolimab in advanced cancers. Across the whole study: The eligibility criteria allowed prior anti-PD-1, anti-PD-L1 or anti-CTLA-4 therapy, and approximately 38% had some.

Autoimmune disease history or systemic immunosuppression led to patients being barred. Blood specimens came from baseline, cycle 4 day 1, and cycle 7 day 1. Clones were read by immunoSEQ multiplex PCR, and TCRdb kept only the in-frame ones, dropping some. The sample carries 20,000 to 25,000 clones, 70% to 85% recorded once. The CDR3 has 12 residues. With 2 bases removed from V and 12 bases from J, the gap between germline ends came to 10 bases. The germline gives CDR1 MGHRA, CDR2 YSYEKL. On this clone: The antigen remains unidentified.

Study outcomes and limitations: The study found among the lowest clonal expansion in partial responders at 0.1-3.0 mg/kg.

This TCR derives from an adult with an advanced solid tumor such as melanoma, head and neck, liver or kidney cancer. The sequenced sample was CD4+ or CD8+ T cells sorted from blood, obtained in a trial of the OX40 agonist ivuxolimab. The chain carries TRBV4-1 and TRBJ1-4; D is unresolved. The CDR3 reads CASSQTDLQLFF. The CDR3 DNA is TGCGCCAGCAGCCAAACGGACCTGCAACTGTTTTTT.